A selection of T cell receptor beta chains follows, all from one sample in a study of CD8 T cells in Susac syndrome. MiXCR, run by TCRdb on the immunoSEQ multiplex PCR reads, gives a single entry per CDR3 protein. The data show more than 200,000 distinct CDR3 sequences, around 93% seen once. Source material: CD4+ T cells from PBMCs. All receptors come from a human donor with multiple sclerosis. Each CDR3 is given with its conserved first and last residue. The order of the fields is V gene, D gene, J gene, clone size, CDR3 protein, CDR3 DNA. D genes are given only for firm matches. Only part of the rows carry a size: once, few, many, or a class if the clone is expanded.

V gene: TRBV28
D gene: TRBD1
J gene: TRBJ2-2
clone size: once
CDR3 protein: CASRTDRGITGELFF
CDR3 DNA: TGTGCCAGCAGGACCGACAGGGGCATCACCGGGGAGCTGTTTTTT

V gene: TRBV9
D gene: NA
J gene: TRBJ1-6
clone size: NA
CDR3 protein: CASSVEGGLNSPLHF
CDR3 DNA: TGTGCCAGCAGCGTAGAGGGCGGACTTAATTCACCCCTCCACTTT

V gene: TRBV4-1
D gene: NA
J gene: TRBJ2-3
clone size: NA
CDR3 protein: CASSQDYGEGADTQYF
CDR3 DNA: TGCGCCAGCAGCCAAGATTACGGGGAGGGGGCAGATACGCAGTATTTT

V gene: TRBV11-3
D gene: NA
J gene: TRBJ2-2
clone size: NA
CDR3 protein: CASSSLRTGELFF
CDR3 DNA: TGTGCCAGCAGCTCCCTCAGGACCGGGGAGCTGTTTTTT

V gene: TRBV2
D gene: NA
J gene: TRBJ1-4
clone size: NA
CDR3 protein: CASSEAGRLEWEKLFF
CDR3 DNA: TGTGCCAGCAGTGAAGCGGGCCGCCTCGAATGGGAAAAACTGTTTTTT

V gene: TRBV30
D gene: NA
J gene: TRBJ1-1
clone size: NA
CDR3 protein: CAWALQGHTEAFF
CDR3 DNA: TGTGCCTGGGCCCTCCAGGGGCACACTGAAGCTTTCTTT

V gene: TRBV5-1
D gene: NA
J gene: TRBJ2-3
clone size: NA
CDR3 protein: CASSPKRSLTDTQYF
CDR3 DNA: TGCGCCAGCAGCCCGAAACGCAGTCTGACAGATACGCAGTATTTT

V gene: TRBV18
D gene: NA
J gene: TRBJ1-5
clone size: NA
CDR3 protein: CASSPGQNNQPQHF
CDR3 DNA: TGTGCCAGCTCACCTGGACAGAACAATCAGCCCCAGCATTTT

V gene: TRBV7-3
D gene: NA
J gene: TRBJ1-1
clone size: NA
CDR3 protein: CASSEGANTEAFF
CDR3 DNA: TGTGCCAGCAGCGAAGGGGCCAACACTGAAGCTTTCTTT

V gene: TRBV3-1
D gene: TRBD1
J gene: TRBJ1-1
clone size: once
CDR3 protein: CASSQDQGGNTEAFF
CDR3 DNA: TGTGCCAGCAGCCAAGATCAGGGGGGGAACACTGAAGCTTTCTTT

V gene: TRBV20-1
D gene: NA
J gene: TRBJ1-1
clone size: NA
CDR3 protein: CSASGGTEAFF
CDR3 DNA: TGCAGTGCTAGCGGGGGAACTGAAGCTTTCTTT

V gene: TRBV5-1
D gene: NA
J gene: TRBJ2-2
clone size: NA
CDR3 protein: CASSWLGQGRTGELFF
CDR3 DNA: TGCGCCAGCAGCTGGCTGGGTCAGGGACGCACCGGGGAGCTGTTTTTT

V gene: TRBV20-1
D gene: TRBD2
J gene: TRBJ2-3
clone size: NA
CDR3 protein: CSARIAGSTDTQYF
CDR3 DNA: TGCAGTGCTAGAATAGCGGGTAGCACAGATACGCAGTATTTT

V gene: TRBV27
D gene: TRBD1
J gene: TRBJ2-3
clone size: NA
CDR3 protein: CASSYTGGLRNTQYF
CDR3 DNA: TGTGCCAGCAGTTACACAGGGGGCTTAAGGAATACGCAGTATTTT

V gene: TRBV5-1
D gene: TRBD1
J gene: TRBJ1-6
clone size: NA
CDR3 protein: CASSLTGPNSPLHF
CDR3 DNA: TGCGCCAGCAGCCTGACAGGGCCCAACTCACCCCTCCACTTT

V gene: TRBV2
D gene: NA
J gene: TRBJ2-3
clone size: NA
CDR3 protein: CASSARMGDTQYF
CDR3 DNA: TGTGCCAGCAGTGCGAGGATGGGAGATACGCAGTATTTT

V gene: TRBV11-1
D gene: NA
J gene: TRBJ1-2
clone size: NA
CDR3 protein: CASSLDPGQQDRPYGYTF
CDR3 DNA: TGTGCCAGCAGCTTAGACCCCGGGCAACAGGACCGTCCGTATGGCTACACCTTC

V gene: TRBV6-1
D gene: NA
J gene: TRBJ2-1
clone size: NA
CDR3 protein: CASIPGVNYNEQFF
CDR3 DNA: TGTGCCAGCATCCCCGGGGTGAACTACAATGAGCAGTTCTTC

V gene: TRBV19
D gene: TRBD1
J gene: TRBJ2-5
clone size: NA
CDR3 protein: CASRTIGTGPQETQYF
CDR3 DNA: TGTGCCAGTAGGACCATAGGGACAGGGCCACAAGAGACCCAGTACTTC

V gene: TRBV29-1
D gene: NA
J gene: TRBJ1-2
clone size: NA
CDR3 protein: CSVGTVYGGYTF
CDR3 DNA: TGCAGCGTTGGAACAGTATACGGAGGCTACACCTTC

V gene: TRBV3-1
D gene: NA
J gene: TRBJ2-5
clone size: NA
CDR3 protein: CASSQGPGREETQYF
CDR3 DNA: TGTGCCAGCAGCCAAGGACCCGGTAGGGAAGAGACCCAGTACTTC

V gene: TRBV27
D gene: TRBD1
J gene: TRBJ1-1
clone size: NA
CDR3 protein: CASSPGQGKNTEAFF
CDR3 DNA: TGTGCCAGCAGTCCCGGACAGGGAAAGAACACTGAAGCTTTCTTT

V gene: TRBV18
D gene: NA
J gene: TRBJ2-7
clone size: NA
CDR3 protein: CASSPQPTYEQYF
CDR3 DNA: TGTGCCAGCTCACCACAACCTACCTACGAGCAGTACTTC

V gene: TRBV10-2
D gene: TRBD1
J gene: TRBJ1-6
clone size: NA
CDR3 protein: CAITGARNSPLHF
CDR3 DNA: TGCGCCATTACAGGGGCAAGGAATTCACCCCTCCACTTT

V gene: TRBV27
D gene: NA
J gene: TRBJ2-1
clone size: NA
CDR3 protein: CASSFRLVRQDQHNEQFF
CDR3 DNA: TGTGCCAGCAGTTTCCGCCTCGTTAGACAGGACCAACACAATGAGCAGTTCTTC

V gene: TRBV6-6
D gene: NA
J gene: TRBJ1-1
clone size: NA
CDR3 protein: CASSDAGQLNTEAFF
CDR3 DNA: TGTGCCAGCAGTGACGCCGGACAGCTGAACACTGAAGCTTTCTTT

V gene: TRBV20-1
D gene: NA
J gene: TRBJ2-3
clone size: NA
CDR3 protein: CSAREPGTDTQYF
CDR3 DNA: TGCAGTGCTAGAGAGCCGGGCACAGATACGCAGTATTTT

V gene: TRBV6-5
D gene: TRBD2
J gene: TRBJ2-3
clone size: NA
CDR3 protein: CASSTGGPDTQYF
CDR3 DNA: TGTGCCAGCAGTACGGGAGGGCCGGATACGCAGTATTTT

V gene: TRBV5-1
D gene: NA
J gene: TRBJ1-1
clone size: NA
CDR3 protein: CASSLEAGQNTEAFF
CDR3 DNA: TGCGCCAGCAGCTTGGAGGCAGGGCAGAACACTGAAGCTTTCTTT

V gene: TRBV7-2
D gene: TRBD1
J gene: TRBJ1-2
clone size: NA
CDR3 protein: CASRTAGTGRSGYTF
CDR3 DNA: TGTGCCAGCAGGACAGCCGGGACAGGGAGGTCCGGCTACACCTTC

V gene: TRBV7-9
D gene: NA
J gene: TRBJ1-2
clone size: NA
CDR3 protein: CASTPWVRDGPNYGYTF
CDR3 DNA: TGTGCCAGCACCCCCTGGGTCCGGGACGGTCCTAACTATGGCTACACCTTC

V gene: TRBV27
D gene: NA
J gene: TRBJ1-1
clone size: NA
CDR3 protein: CASTATGSTEAFF
CDR3 DNA: TGTGCCAGCACCGCGACAGGCTCCACTGAAGCTTTCTTT

V gene: TRBV12-3/TRBV12-4
D gene: NA
J gene: TRBJ1-1
clone size: NA
CDR3 protein: CASSRGGQVNTEAFF
CDR3 DNA: TGTGCCAGCAGTCGGGGGGGACAAGTGAACACTGAAGCTTTCTTT

V gene: TRBV6-5
D gene: NA
J gene: TRBJ1-1
clone size: NA
CDR3 protein: CASSPLVGGAFF
CDR3 DNA: TGTGCCAGCAGCCCCCTGGTGGGAGGGGCTTTCTTT

V gene: TRBV28
D gene: NA
J gene: TRBJ2-2
clone size: NA
CDR3 protein: CASTEDGELFF
CDR3 DNA: TGTGCCAGCACGGAAGACGGGGAGCTGTTTTTT

V gene: TRBV23-1
D gene: TRBD2
J gene: TRBJ2-1
clone size: NA
CDR3 protein: CASSHPRRGGTTMGQFF
CDR3 DNA: TGCGCCAGCAGTCATCCGAGGCGTGGCGGGACTACAATGGGGCAGTTCTTC

V gene: TRBV19
D gene: NA
J gene: TRBJ2-3
clone size: NA
CDR3 protein: CASSSLRTEVGDTQYF
CDR3 DNA: TGTGCCAGTAGTAGCTTGCGGACAGAAGTGGGAGATACGCAGTATTTT

V gene: TRBV7-3
D gene: NA
J gene: TRBJ1-1
clone size: NA
CDR3 protein: CASSLYRGDTEAFF
CDR3 DNA: TGTGCCAGCAGCTTGTACCGCGGGGACACTGAAGCTTTCTTT

V gene: TRBV5-1
D gene: NA
J gene: TRBJ2-4
clone size: NA
CDR3 protein: CASSQVGGGNIQYF
CDR3 DNA: TGCGCCAGCAGCCAGGTCGGGGGAGGAAACATTCAGTACTTC

V gene: TRBV5-4
D gene: NA
J gene: TRBJ2-2
clone size: once
CDR3 protein: CASSFGEAVTGELFF
CDR3 DNA: TGTGCCAGCAGCTTTGGGGAGGCGGTAACCGGGGAGCTGTTTTTT

V gene: TRBV15
D gene: NA
J gene: TRBJ2-3
clone size: NA
CDR3 protein: CATSRDPGADTQYF
CDR3 DNA: TGTGCCACCAGCAGAGATCCGGGGGCAGATACGCAGTATTTT

V gene: TRBV7-9
D gene: TRBD1
J gene: TRBJ1-6
clone size: NA
CDR3 protein: CASRSGTGGNSPLHF
CDR3 DNA: TGTGCCAGCAGGTCCGGGACAGGGGGCAATTCACCCCTCCACTTT

V gene: TRBV6-4
D gene: TRBD2
J gene: TRBJ2-2
clone size: once
CDR3 protein: CASKPSGNTGELFF
CDR3 DNA: TGTGCCAGCAAACCTAGCGGGAACACCGGGGAGCTGTTTTTT

V gene: TRBV19
D gene: TRBD2
J gene: TRBJ2-3
clone size: few
CDR3 protein: CASSGLAGGTDTQYF
CDR3 DNA: TGTGCCAGTAGTGGTCTAGCGGGGGGCACAGATACGCAGTATTTT

V gene: TRBV28
D gene: NA
J gene: TRBJ1-5
clone size: NA
CDR3 protein: CASSFSGQGHRPQHF
CDR3 DNA: TGTGCCAGCAGTTTTTCGGGGCAGGGTCATCGGCCCCAGCATTTT

V gene: TRBV7-9
D gene: TRBD1
J gene: TRBJ1-1
clone size: NA
CDR3 protein: CASSPRTGEAFF
CDR3 DNA: TGTGCCAGCAGCCCCCGGACAGGTGAAGCTTTCTTT

V gene: TRBV20-1
D gene: NA
J gene: TRBJ2-2
clone size: NA
CDR3 protein: CSATQPKNTGELFF
CDR3 DNA: TGCAGTGCTACTCAGCCCAAGAACACCGGGGAGCTGTTTTTT

V gene: TRBV20-1
D gene: NA
J gene: TRBJ2-3
clone size: NA
CDR3 protein: CSALTTDTQYF
CDR3 DNA: TGCAGTGCCCTAACCACAGATACGCAGTATTTT

V gene: TRBV15
D gene: TRBD1
J gene: TRBJ2-4
clone size: NA
CDR3 protein: CATSREFTQGAGKNIQYF
CDR3 DNA: TGTGCCACCAGCAGAGAATTTACACAGGGGGCTGGCAAAAACATTCAGTACTTC

V gene: TRBV30
D gene: NA
J gene: TRBJ2-5
clone size: NA
CDR3 protein: CASSLGLHETQYF
CDR3 DNA: TGTGCCTCCTCCCTGGGGCTTCACGAGACCCAGTACTTC

V gene: TRBV24-1
D gene: TRBD1
J gene: TRBJ1-1
clone size: once
CDR3 protein: CATRTSQGVGTEAFF
CDR3 DNA: TGTGCCACCAGGACCTCACAGGGGGTGGGCACTGAAGCTTTCTTT

V gene: TRBV9
D gene: NA
J gene: TRBJ2-7
clone size: few
CDR3 protein: CASSVGDYEQYF
CDR3 DNA: TGTGCCAGCAGCGTAGGGGACTACGAGCAGTACTTC

V gene: TRBV12-3/TRBV12-4
D gene: TRBD2
J gene: TRBJ2-2
clone size: NA
CDR3 protein: CASSRGGTSGWELFF
CDR3 DNA: TGTGCCAGCAGCCGAGGGGGGACTAGCGGTTGGGAGCTGTTTTTT

V gene: TRBV12-3/TRBV12-4
D gene: NA
J gene: TRBJ2-5
clone size: NA
CDR3 protein: CASSTRVSETQYF
CDR3 DNA: TGTGCCAGCAGTACCAGGGTTTCGGAGACCCAGTACTTC